This TCR beta chain derives from a study of blood T cell repertoires in COVID-19. On the study more broadly: The United States, Italy and Spain supplied acute and convalescent COVID-19 samples. PBMCs, B-cell-depleted T cells, or T cells were the source of the cDNA or gDNA that made up the material.

Germline assignment: CDR1 MNHEY and CDR2 SMNVEV (reference sequence). V trimming: 3 bases; J trimming: 9 bases; junction bases outside the gene matches: 7. The CDR3 is 14 residues long. In the authors' workflow: Reference gene primer amplification yielded estimated nucleated cell counts. Clones were sequenced by immunoSEQ multiplex PCR, and TCRdb holds only the in-frame ones, with some missing. V and J calls and clone size are as listed in that table; D and trimming were resolved from the DNA. The data hold approximately 430,000 clones, with 86% observed a single time. This clonotype originated in a woman aged 25 to 39 with active or convalescent COVID-19. Sequenced sample: peripheral blood. The chain carries TRBV27 and TRBJ2-1, with 8 bases identical to TRBD1. This CDR3 is CASSFDDRGAEQFF. In DNA, the CDR3 is TGTGCCAGCAGTTTCGATGACAGGGGCGCTGAGCAGTTCTTC.